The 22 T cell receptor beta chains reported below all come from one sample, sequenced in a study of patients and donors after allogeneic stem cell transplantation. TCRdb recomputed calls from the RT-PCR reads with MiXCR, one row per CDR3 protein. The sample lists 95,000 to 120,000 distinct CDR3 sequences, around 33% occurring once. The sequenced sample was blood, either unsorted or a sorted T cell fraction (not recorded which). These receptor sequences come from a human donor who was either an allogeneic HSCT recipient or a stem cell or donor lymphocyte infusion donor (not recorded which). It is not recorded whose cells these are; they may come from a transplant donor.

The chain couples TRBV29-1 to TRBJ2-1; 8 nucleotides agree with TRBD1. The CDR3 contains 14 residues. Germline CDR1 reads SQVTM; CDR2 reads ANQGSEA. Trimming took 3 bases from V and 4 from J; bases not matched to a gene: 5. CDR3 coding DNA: TGCAGCGTTGATTCCGGACAGGGATACAATGAGCAGTTCTTC. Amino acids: CSVDSGQGYNEQFF.

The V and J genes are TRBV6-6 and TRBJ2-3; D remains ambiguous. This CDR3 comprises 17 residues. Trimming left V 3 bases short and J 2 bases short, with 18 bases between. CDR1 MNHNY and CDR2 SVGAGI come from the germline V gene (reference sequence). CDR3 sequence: CASSYPIPYITTDTQYF. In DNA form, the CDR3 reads TGTGCCAGCAGTTATCCCATCCCCTACATCACCACAGATACGCAGTATTTT.

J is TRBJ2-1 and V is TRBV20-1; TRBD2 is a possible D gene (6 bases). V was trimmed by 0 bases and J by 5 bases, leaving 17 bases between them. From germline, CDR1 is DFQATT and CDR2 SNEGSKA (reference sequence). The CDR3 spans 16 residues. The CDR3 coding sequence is TGCAGTGCTAGAGATTGGCGGGGACTCTTAGACAATGAGCAGTTCTTC. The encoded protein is CSARDWRGLLDNEQFF.

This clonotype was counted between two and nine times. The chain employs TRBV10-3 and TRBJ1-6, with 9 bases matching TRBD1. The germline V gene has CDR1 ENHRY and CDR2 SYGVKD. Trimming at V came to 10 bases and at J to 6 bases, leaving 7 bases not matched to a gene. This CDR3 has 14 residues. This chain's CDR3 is CATNPGQGNSPLHF. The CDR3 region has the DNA TGTGCCACTAACCCGGGACAGGGTAATTCACCCCTCCACTTT.

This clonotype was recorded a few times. The CDR3 loop is CASSPPTSGSRDIQYF. The DNA of the CDR3 is TGTGCCAGCAGTCCCCCGACTAGCGGGAGTAGGGACATTCAGTACTTC. The genes are TRBV12-3 or TRBV12-4 and TRBJ2-4, with TRBD2 identical over 12 bases. This CDR3 region has 16 residues. Losses at the gene ends were 5 bases for V and 8 bases for J; bases not matched to a gene: 10.

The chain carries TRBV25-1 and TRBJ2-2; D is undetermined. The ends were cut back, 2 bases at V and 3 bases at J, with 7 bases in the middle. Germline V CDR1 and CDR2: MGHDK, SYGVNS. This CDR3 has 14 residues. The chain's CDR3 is CASSERHHTGELFF. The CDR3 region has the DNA TGTGCCAGCAGTGAAAGACACCACACCGGGGAGCTGTTTTTT.

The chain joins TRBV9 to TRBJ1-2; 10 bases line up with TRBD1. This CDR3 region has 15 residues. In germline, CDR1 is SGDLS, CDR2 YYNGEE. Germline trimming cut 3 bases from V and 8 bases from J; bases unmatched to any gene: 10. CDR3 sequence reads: CASSAPTGGVGGYTF. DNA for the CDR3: TGTGCCAGCAGCGCCCCGACAGGGGGCGTAGGAGGCTACACCTTC.

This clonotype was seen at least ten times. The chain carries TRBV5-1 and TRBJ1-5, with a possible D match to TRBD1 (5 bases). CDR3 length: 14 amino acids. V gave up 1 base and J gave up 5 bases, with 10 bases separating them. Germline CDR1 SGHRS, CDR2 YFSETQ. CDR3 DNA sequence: TGCGCCAGCAGCTTGACCGGGACGGATCAGCCCCAGCATTTT. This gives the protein CASSLTGTDQPQHF.

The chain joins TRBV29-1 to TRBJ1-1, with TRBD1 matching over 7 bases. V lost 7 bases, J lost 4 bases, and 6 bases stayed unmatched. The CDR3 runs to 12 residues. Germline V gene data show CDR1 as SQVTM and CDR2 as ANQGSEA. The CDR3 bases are TGCAGCGGAAACAGGGGCTTCACTGAAGCTTTCTTT. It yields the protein CSGNRGFTEAFF.

The CDR3 nucleotides read TGTGCCAGCAGCTCCCCCCCGAATGAGCAGTTCTTC. Its protein product is CASSSPPNEQFF. The rearrangement links TRBV5-6 to TRBJ2-1; D is ambiguous. The germline CDR1 and CDR2 sequences are SGHDT and YYEEEE. The CDR3 runs to 12 residues. The ends were cut back, 3 bases at V and 7 bases at J, with 8 bases in the middle.

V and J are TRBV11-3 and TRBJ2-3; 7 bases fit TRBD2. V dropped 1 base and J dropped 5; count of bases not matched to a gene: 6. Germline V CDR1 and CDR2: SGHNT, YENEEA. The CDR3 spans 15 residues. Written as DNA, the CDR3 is TGTGCCAGCAGCTTAGGTTCGTTAGCGGGAGATACGCAGTATTTT. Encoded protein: CASSLGSLAGDTQYF.

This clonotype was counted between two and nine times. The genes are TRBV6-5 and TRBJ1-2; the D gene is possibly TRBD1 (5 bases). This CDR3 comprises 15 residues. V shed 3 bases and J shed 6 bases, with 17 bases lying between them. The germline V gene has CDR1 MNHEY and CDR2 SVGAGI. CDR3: CASSYAGLNGDGYTF. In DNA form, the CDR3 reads TGTGCCAGCAGTTATGCAGGGTTGAATGGTGATGGCTACACCTTC.

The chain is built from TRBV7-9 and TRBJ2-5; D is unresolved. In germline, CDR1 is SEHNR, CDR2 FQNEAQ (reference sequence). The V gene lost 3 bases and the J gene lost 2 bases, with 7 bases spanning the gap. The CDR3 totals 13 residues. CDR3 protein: CASSFGIQETQYF. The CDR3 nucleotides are TGTGCCAGCAGCTTTGGGATTCAAGAGACCCAGTACTTC.

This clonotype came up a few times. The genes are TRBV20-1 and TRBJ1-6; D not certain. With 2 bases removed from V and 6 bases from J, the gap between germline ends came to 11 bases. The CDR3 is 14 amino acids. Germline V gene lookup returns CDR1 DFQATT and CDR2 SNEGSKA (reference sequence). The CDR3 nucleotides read TGCAGTGCTAGATTACAGAAAAGTAATTCACCCCTCCACTTT. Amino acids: CSARLQKSNSPLHF.

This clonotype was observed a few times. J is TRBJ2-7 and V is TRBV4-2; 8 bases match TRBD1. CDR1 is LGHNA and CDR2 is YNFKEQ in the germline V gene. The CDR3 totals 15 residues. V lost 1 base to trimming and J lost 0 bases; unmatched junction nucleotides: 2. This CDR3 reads CASSQGQGNSYEQYF. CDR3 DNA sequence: TGTGCCAGCAGCCAAGGACAGGGGAACTCCTACGAGCAGTACTTC.

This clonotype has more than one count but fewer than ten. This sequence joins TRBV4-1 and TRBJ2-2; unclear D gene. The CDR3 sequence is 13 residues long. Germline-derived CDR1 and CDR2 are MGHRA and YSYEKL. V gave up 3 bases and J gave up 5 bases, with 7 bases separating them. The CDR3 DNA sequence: TGCGCCAGCAGCCACCCATGGACCGGGGAGCTGTTTTTT. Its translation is CASSHPWTGELFF.

CDR3 residues: CASSVASGTGELFF. The CDR3 DNA follows: TGTGCCAGCAGCGTAGCATCAGGGACCGGGGAGCTGTTTTTT. The V call is TRBV9, the J call TRBJ2-2, with a possible D match to TRBD1 (5 bases). The germline V gene has CDR1 SGDLS and CDR2 YYNGEE. Trimming cost V 0 bases and J 5 bases, with 8 bases left between them. This CDR3 is 14 amino acids long.

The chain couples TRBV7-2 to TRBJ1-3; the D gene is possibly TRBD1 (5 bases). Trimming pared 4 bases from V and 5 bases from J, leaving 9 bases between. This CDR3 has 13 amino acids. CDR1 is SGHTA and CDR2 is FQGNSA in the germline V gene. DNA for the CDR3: TGTGCCAGCAGCTGGGACGGAAGAAACACCATATATTTT. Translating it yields CASSWDGRNTIYF. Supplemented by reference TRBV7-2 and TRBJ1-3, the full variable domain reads GAGVSQSPSNKVTEKGKDVELRCDPISGHTALYWYRQSLGQGLEFLIYFQGNSAPDKSGLPSDRFSAERTGGSVSTLTIQRTQQEDSAVYLCASSWDGRNTIYFGEGSWLTVV.

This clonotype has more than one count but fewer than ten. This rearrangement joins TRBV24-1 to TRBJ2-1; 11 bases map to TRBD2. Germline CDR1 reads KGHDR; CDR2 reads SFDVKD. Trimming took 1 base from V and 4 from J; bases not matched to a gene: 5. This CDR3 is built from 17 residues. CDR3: CATSDFTSGSRYNEQFF. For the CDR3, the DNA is TGTGCCACCAGTGATTTTACTAGCGGGAGCCGTTACAATGAGCAGTTCTTC.

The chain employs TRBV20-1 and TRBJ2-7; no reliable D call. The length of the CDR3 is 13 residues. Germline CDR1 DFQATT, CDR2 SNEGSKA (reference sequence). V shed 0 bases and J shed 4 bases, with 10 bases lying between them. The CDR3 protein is CSARDRSEYEQYF. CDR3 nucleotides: TGCAGTGCTAGAGATCGCAGCGAATACGAGCAGTACTTC.

The CDR3 region has the DNA TGCAGCGTTGAAATGGGAACAGGGGGGCGCGGGGAGCTGTTTTTT. Translated: CSVEMGTGGRGELFF. The chain links TRBV29-1 to TRBJ2-2, with TRBD1 matching 8 bases. The CDR3 has 15 amino acids. V lost 2 bases to trimming and J lost 7 bases; unmatched junction nucleotides: 9. Germline CDR1 SQVTM, CDR2 ANQGSEA.

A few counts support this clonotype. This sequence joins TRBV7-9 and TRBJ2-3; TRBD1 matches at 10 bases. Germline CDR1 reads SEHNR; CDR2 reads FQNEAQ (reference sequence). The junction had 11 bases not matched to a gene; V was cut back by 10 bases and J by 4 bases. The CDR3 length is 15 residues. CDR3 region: CANLALDRGSDTQYF. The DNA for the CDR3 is TGTGCCAACCTAGCCCTGGACAGGGGGTCAGATACGCAGTATTTT.